These 2 T cell receptor beta chains came from one sample sequenced in a study of cytomegalovirus exposure and HLA in healthy donors. PCR employed 60 Vbeta and 13 Jbeta primers. Using immunoSEQ multiplex PCR, the repertoire was profiled, and TCRdb retains in-frame clones only, with some absent. The data hold about 140,000 clones, with around 77% observed a single time. Sequencing was performed on PBMCs. The receptors here all came from a man in his thirties or forties in good health and CMV-seronegative.

The chain has TRBV5-1 and TRBJ2-3; D is possibly TRBD1 (7 bases). CDR3 length equals 14 residues. Germline assignment: CDR1 SGHRS and CDR2 YFSETQ. V lost 5 bases to trimming and J lost 0 bases, with 10 bases between them. The CDR3 DNA reads TGCGCCAGCAGGCGGGACAGTAGCACAGATACGCAGTATTTT. Protein product: CASRRDSSTDTQYF.

Comment on this clone: In the same sample, other DNA sequences code for this CDR3. V usage is TRBV18 and J usage is TRBJ1-4; D gene uncertain. Trimming left V 3 bases short and J 0 bases short, with 5 bases between. Germline V gene data show CDR1 as KGHSH and CDR2 as LQKENI. The CDR3 extends over 14 amino acids. This CDR3 reads CASSPSATNEKLFF. For the CDR3, the DNA is TGTGCCAGCTCACCCTCTGCAACTAATGAAAAACTGTTTTTT.